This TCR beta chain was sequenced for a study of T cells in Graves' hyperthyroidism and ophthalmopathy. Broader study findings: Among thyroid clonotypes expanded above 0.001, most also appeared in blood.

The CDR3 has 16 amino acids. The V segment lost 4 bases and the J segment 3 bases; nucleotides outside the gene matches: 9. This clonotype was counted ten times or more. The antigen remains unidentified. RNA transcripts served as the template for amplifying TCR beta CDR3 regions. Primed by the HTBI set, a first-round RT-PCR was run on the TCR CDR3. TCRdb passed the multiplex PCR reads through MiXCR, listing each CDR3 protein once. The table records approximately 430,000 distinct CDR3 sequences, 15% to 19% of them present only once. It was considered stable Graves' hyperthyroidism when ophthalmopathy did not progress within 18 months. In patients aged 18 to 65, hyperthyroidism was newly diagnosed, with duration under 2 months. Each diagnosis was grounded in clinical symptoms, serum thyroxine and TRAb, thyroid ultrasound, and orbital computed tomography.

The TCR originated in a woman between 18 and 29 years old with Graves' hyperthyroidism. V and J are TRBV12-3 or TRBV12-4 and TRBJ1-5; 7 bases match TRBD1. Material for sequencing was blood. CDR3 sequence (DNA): TGTGCCAGCAGTTCCTCCGGACAGGCGTCCAATCAGCCCCAGCATTTT. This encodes CASSSSGQASNQPQHF.